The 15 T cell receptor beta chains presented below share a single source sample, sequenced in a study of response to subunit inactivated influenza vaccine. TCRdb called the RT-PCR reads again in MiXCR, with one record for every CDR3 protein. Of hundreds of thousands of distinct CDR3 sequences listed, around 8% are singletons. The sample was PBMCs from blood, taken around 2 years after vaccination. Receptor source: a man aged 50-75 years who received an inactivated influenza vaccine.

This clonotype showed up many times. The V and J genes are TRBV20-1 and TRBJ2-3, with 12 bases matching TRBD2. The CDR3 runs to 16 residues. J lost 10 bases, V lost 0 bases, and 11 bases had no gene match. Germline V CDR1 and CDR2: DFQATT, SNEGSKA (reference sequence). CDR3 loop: CSAREGLAGVLGAQYF. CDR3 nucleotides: TGCAGTGCTAGAGAGGGACTAGCGGGCGTTTTAGGTGCGCAGTATTTT.

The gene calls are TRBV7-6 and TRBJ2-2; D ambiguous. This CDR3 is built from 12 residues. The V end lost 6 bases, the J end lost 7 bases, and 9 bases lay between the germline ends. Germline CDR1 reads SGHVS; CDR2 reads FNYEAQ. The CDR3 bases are TGTGCCAGCAGAGCAACGGGCGGGGAGCTGTTTTTT. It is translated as CASRATGGELFF.

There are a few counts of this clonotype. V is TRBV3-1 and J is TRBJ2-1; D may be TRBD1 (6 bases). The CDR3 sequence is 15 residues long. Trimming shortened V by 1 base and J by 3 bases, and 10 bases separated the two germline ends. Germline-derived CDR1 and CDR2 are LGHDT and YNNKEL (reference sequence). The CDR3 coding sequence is TGTGCCAGCAGCCAAGCCAACAGGGACTACAATGAGCAGTTCTTC. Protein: CASSQANRDYNEQFF.

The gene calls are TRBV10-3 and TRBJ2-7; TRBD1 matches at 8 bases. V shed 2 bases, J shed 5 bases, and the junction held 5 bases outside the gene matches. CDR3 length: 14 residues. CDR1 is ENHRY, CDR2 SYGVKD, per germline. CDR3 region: CAISERQGADEQYF. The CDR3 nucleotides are TGTGCCATCAGTGAGCGGCAGGGGGCCGACGAGCAGTACTTC.

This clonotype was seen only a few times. CDR3 region: CASSVPTDYGYTF. Here the CDR3 DNA reads TGTGCCAGCAGCGTACCCACAGACTATGGCTACACCTTC. The chain joins TRBV9 to TRBJ1-2; D is uncertain. Germline V lookup: CDR1 SGDLS, CDR2 YYNGEE. CDR3 length: 13 amino acids. Trimming pared 1 base from V and 3 bases from J, leaving 7 bases between.

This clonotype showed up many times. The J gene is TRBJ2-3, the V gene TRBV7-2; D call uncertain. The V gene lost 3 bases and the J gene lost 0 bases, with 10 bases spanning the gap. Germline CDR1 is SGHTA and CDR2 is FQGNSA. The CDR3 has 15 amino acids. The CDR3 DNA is TGTGCCAGCAGCTTGATTCCGGTTAGCACAGATACGCAGTATTTT. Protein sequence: CASSLIPVSTDTQYF. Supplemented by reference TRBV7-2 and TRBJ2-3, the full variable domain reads GAGVSQSPSNKVTEKGKDVELRCDPISGHTALYWYRQSLGQGLEFLIYFQGNSAPDKSGLPSDRFSAERTGGSVSTLTIQRTQQEDSAVYLCASSLIPVSTDTQYFGPGTRLTVL.

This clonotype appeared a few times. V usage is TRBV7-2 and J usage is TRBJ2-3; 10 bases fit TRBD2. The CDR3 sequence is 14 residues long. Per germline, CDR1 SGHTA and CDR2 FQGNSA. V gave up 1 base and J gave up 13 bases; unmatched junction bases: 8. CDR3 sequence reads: CASSLDSGGIFEYF. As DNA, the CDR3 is TGTGCCAGCAGCTTAGATAGCGGGGGGATATTTGAGTATTTT.

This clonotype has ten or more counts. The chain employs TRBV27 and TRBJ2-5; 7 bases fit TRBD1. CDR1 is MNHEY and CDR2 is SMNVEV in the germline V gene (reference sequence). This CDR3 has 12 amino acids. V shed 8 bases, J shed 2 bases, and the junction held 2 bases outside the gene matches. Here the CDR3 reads CASGRGQETQYF. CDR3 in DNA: TGTGCCAGCGGCAGGGGGCAAGAGACCCAGTACTTC.

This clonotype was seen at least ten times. CDR3 bases: TGCAGTGCTAGAGGCAGACTAGCCGGGGGTGAGCAGTTCTTC. It encodes CSARGRLAGGEQFF. The chain recombines TRBV20-1 with TRBJ2-1; 7 bases map to TRBD2. The CDR3 is made up of 14 amino acids. Losses at the gene ends were 1 base for V and 9 bases for J; bases not matched to a gene: 9. CDR1 is DFQATT and CDR2 is SNEGSKA in the germline V gene (reference sequence).

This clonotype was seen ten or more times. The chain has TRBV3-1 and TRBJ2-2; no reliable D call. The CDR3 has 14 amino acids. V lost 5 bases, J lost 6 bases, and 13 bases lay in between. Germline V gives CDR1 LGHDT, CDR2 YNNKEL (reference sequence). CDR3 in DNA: TGTGCCAGCAGCTCCAGGACGGCCCCCGGGGAGCTGTTTTTT. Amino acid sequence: CASSSRTAPGELFF.

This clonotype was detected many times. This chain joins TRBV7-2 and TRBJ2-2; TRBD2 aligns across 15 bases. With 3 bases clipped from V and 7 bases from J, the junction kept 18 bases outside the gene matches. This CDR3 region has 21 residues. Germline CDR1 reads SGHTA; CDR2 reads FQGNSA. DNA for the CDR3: TGTGCCAGCAGCTTCGTGATAAGCACCGGGACTAGCGGGAGGTCTGTCGGGGAGCTGTTTTTT. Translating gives CASSFVISTGTSGRSVGELFF.

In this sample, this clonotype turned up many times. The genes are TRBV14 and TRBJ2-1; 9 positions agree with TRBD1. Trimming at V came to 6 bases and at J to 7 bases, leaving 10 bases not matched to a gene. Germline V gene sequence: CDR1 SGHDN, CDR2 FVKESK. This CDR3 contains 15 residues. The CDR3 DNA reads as TGTGCCAGCAGTCCCGGGACAGGGATTTTAAATGAGCAGTTCTTC. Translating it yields CASSPGTGILNEQFF.

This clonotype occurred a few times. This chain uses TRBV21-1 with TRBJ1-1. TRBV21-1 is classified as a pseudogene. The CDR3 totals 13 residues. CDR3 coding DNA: TGTGCCAGCAGCAAAGTCTGCACCACTGAAGCTTTCTTT. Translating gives CASSKVCTTEAFF.

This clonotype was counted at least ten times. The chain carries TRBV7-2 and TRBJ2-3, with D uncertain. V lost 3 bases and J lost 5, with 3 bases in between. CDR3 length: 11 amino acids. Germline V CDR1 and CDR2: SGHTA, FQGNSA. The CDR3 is CASSFQDTQYF. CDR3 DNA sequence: TGTGCCAGCAGCTTTCAAGATACGCAGTATTTT.

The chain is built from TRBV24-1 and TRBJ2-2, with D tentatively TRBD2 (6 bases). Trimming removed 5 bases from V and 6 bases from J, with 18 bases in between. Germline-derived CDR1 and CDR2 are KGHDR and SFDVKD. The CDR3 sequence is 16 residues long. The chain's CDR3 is CATSALAAGPAGELFF. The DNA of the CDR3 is TGTGCCACCAGTGCCCTAGCCGCGGGGCCAGCCGGGGAGCTGTTTTTT.